The 3 T cell receptor beta chains below were found in one sample sequenced in a study of blood T cell repertoires in COVID-19. The protocol was immunoSEQ multiplex PCR, while the TCRdb copy is restricted to in-frame clones and leaves out a portion. The sample includes around 220,000 clones, 70% to 85% of them seen just once. Sequenced input: peripheral blood. These receptors all come from a middle-aged woman with active or convalescent COVID-19.

The rearrangement links TRBV7-9 to TRBJ1-2, with 7 bases identical to TRBD1. Germline CDR1 SEHNR, CDR2 FQNEAQ (reference sequence). The CDR3 has 16 amino acids. V lost 1 base and J lost 8; bases outside the gene matches: 13. CDR3 region: CASSLDSPGQKRGYTF. CDR3 DNA sequence: TGTGCCAGCAGCTTAGATTCCCCGGGACAGAAGAGAGGCTACACCTTC.

The CDR3 nucleotides read TGTGCCAGCTCACCCAACTCCAACTCTGGAAACACCATATATTTT. As protein: CASSPNSNSGNTIYF. V gene TRBV18 combines with J gene TRBJ1-3; D is ambiguous. The germline CDR1 and CDR2 sequences are KGHSH and LQKENI. CDR3 length equals 15 residues. Trimming shortened V by 3 bases and J by 0 bases, and 9 bases separated the two germline ends.

The gene calls are TRBV5-5 and TRBJ2-3, with TRBD2 matching over 7 bases. Per germline, CDR1 SGHKS and CDR2 YYEKEE (reference sequence). The CDR3 covers 14 residues. V was clipped by 5 bases and J by 0 bases; unmatched bases: 3. The DNA for the CDR3 is TGTGCCAGCAGTGGCGGGGGTAGCACAGATACGCAGTATTTT. Amino acid sequence: CASSGGGSTDTQYF.